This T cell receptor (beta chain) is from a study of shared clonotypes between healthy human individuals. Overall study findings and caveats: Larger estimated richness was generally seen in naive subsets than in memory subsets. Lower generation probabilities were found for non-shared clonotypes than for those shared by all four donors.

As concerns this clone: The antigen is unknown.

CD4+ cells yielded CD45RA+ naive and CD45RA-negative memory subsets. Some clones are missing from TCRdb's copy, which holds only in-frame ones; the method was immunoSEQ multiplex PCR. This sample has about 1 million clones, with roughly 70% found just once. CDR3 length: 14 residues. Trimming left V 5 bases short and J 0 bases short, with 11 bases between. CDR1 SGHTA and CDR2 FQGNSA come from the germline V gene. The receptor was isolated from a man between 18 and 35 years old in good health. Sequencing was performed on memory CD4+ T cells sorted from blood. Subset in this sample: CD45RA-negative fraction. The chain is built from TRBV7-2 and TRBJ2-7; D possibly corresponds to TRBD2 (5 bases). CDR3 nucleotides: TGTGCCAGCAGCCTGTCTAGCATCTCCTACGAGCAGTACTTC. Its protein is CASSLSSISYEQYF. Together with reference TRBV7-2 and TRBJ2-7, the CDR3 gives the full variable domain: GAGVSQSPSNKVTEKGKDVELRCDPISGHTALYWYRQSLGQGLEFLIYFQGNSAPDKSGLPSDRFSAERTGGSVSTLTIQRTQQEDSAVYLCASSLSSISYEQYFGPGTRLTVT.